This T cell receptor beta chain was sequenced for a study of blood T cell repertoires in COVID-19 (dated by TCRdb to between 2020 and 2021). Regarding the study in general: Collaborator samples came from the United States, Italy and Spain and covered acute and convalescent phases of COVID-19. A freely available public database, intended as a resource for researchers studying the immune response to SARS-CoV-2, is where the repertoires were released. The samples were drawn from the first 160 participants of the ongoing ImmuneRACE study and from more than 1,000 subjects provided by 6 global collaborators. Nearly every sample came with metadata listing a de-identified subject ID, COVID-19 status, age in years and sex. Where HLA class I and class II types were available, the types were taken from metadata supplied by the sample provider, not from assay-based typing. The material from the prospective study consisted of cDNA or gDNA derived from T cells, B-cell-depleted T cells, or PBMCs. The dataset comprised deeply sampled blood TCRbeta repertoires from subjects exposed to, actively infected with, or recovered from COVID-19. Beyond this particular receptor, the publication reports: The amount of clinical and demographic metadata varied by source and participant and was provided uncurated.

One collaborating source in Seattle enrolled patients while the patients were actively infected and followed the patients over time throughout the course of disease. Each collaborating institution followed its own protocols to collect whole blood in K2EDTA tubes. For TCRbeta analysis, collaborators shipped samples as frozen whole blood, isolated PBMCs, or DNA extracted from either of those sample types. Points on this clone: This clone's antigen is unknown. No much larger clone exists at a distance of one base, and base qualities are not known.

TCRbeta CDR3 regions were amplified from genomic DNA by means of the immunoSEQ Assay, a bias-controlled multiplex PCR. The source study handled its data this way. The number of nucleated cells in each sample was estimated by amplification of reference gene primers within the assay. To quantify the absolute abundance of each unique TCRbeta CDR3 rearrangement, sequence reads were collapsed and filtered. For each sample, productive Simpson clonality was calculated by taking the square root of Simpson's diversity index across productive rearrangements. In its TCRdb copy, this immuneACCESS table keeps in-frame sequences only and misses some clones. Where compared with another copy, unresolved V genes explain less than half of these, and the others have no known cause. The V and J calls and clone size come from that table; D and trimming were worked out from the DNA. This sample holds 150,000 to 200,000 clones; approximately 91% were observed only once. In total, the top ten clones hold roughly 4.5% of the sample.

The clonotype was recovered from a young man with COVID-19, enrolled during active disease. Material for sequencing was peripheral blood.

The CDR3 reads CASSYLLGGEQYF. The DNA reads as follows: TGTGCCAGCAGTTACCTCCTTGGGGGCGAACAGTACTTC. Recombination linked TRBV6-5 to TRBJ2-7; the D gene is possibly TRBD1, with 6 bases matching. The CDR1 and CDR2 encoded by the germline V gene are MNHEY and SVGAGI. Including the terminal cysteine and phenylalanine, the CDR3 comprises 13 residues. This entry keeps only the CDR3 DNA: 39 bases, framed from base 1. The germline ends are 15 bases apart after V is trimmed by 2 bases and J by 10 bases.